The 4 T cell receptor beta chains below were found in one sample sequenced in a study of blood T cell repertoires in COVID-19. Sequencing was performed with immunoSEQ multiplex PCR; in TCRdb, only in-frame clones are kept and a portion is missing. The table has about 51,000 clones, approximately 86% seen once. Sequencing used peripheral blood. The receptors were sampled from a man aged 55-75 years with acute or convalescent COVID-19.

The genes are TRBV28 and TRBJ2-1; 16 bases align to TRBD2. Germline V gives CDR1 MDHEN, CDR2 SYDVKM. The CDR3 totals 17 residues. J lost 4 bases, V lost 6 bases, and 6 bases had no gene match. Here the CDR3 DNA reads TGTGCCAGCAGGGGCGGGGGACTAGCGGGAGGGTACAATGAGCAGTTCTTC. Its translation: CASRGGGLAGGYNEQFF. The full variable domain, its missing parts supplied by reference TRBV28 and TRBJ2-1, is DVKVTQSSRYLVKRTGEKVFLECVQDMDHENMFWYRQDPGLGLRLIYFSYDVKMKEKGDIPEGYSVSREKKERFSLILESASTNQTSMYLCASRGGGLAGGYNEQFFGPGTRLTVL.

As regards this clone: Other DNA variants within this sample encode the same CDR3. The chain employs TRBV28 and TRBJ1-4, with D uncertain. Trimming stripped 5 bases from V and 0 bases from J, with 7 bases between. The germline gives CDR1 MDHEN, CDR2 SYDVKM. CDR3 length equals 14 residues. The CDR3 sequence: CASSPGATNEKLFF. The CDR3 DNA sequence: TGTGCCAGCAGTCCGGGTGCAACTAATGAAAAACTGTTTTTT.

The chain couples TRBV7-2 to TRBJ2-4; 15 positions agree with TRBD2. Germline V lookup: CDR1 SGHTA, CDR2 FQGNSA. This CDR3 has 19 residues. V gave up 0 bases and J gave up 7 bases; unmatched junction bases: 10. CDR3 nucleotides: TGTGCCAGCAGCTTAGCGGGACTAGCGGGGGGCCGGGGCGGGAACATTCAGTACTTC. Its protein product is CASSLAGLAGGRGGNIQYF.

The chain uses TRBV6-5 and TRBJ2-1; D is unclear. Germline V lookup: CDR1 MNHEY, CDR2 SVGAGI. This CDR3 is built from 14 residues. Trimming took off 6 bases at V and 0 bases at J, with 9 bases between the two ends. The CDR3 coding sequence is TGTGCCAGCAGAAGCCCTAGCTCCTACAATGAGCAGTTCTTC. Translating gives CASRSPSSYNEQFF.